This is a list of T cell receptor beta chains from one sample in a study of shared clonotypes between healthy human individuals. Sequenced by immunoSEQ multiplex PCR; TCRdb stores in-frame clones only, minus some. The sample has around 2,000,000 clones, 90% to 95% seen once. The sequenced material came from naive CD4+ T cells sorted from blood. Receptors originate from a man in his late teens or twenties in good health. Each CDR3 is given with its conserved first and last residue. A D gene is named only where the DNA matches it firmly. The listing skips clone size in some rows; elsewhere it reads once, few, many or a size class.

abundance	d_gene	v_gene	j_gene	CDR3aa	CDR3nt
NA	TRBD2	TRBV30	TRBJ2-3	CAWSVRLAGSTDTQYF	TGTGCCTGGAGTGTACGGCTAGCGGGGAGCACAGATACGCAGTATTTT
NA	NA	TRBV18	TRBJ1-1	CASHGVNTEAFF	TGTGCCAGCCATGGGGTTAACACTGAAGCTTTCTTT
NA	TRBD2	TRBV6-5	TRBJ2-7	CASTSGLAGYEQYF	TGTGCCAGCACCTCGGGACTAGCGGGTTACGAGCAGTACTTC
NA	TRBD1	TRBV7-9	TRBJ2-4	CASSLAGGNNIQYF	TGTGCCAGCAGCTTAGCAGGGGGCAACAACATTCAGTACTTC
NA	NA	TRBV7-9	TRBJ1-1	CASSPKGILNTEAFF	TGTGCCAGCAGCCCAAAGGGCATTTTGAACACTGAAGCTTTCTTT
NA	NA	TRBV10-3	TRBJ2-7	CAISESTRGQSSYEQYF	TGTGCCATCAGTGAGTCGACTCGGGGGCAAAGCTCCTACGAGCAGTACTTC
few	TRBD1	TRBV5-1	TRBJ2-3	CASSRTGGTDTQYF	TGCGCCAGCAGCCGGACAGGGGGCACAGATACGCAGTATTTT
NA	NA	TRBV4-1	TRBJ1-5	CASSQSQGSSPQHF	TGCGCCAGCAGCCAGAGCCAGGGGAGTTCGCCCCAGCATTTT
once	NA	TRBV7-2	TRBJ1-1	CASSLVGGMNTEAFF	TGTGCCAGCAGCTTAGTTGGGGGCATGAACACTGAAGCTTTCTTT
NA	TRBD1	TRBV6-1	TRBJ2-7	CASSGQGAGEQYF	TGTGCCAGCAGTGGCCAGGGGGCGGGCGAGCAGTACTTC
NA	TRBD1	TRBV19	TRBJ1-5	CASMGQAQGPQHF	TGTGCCAGTATGGGACAGGCCCAGGGGCCCCAGCATTTT
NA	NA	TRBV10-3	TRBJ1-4	CAISNGGNEKLFF	TGTGCCATCAGTAACGGGGGGAATGAAAAACTGTTTTTT
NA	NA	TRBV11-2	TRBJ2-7	CASSSGYEQYF	TGTGCCAGCAGCTCCGGTTACGAGCAGTACTTC
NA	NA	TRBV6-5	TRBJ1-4	CASSSRGGVLFF	TGTGCCAGCAGTTCCCGGGGGGGGGTTCTGTTTTTT
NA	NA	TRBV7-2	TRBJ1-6	CASSLGSPLHF	TGTGCCAGCAGCTTAGGATCACCCCTCCACTTT
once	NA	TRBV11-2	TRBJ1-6	CASSPGRYPPLHF	TGTGCCAGCAGCCCAGGCCGATACCCACCCCTCCACTTT
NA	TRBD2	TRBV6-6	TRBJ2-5	CASSYSGLQETQYF	TGTGCCAGCAGTTACTCGGGACTACAAGAGACCCAGTACTTC
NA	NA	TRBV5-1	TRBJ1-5	CASSLAGGARQPQHF	TGCGCCAGCAGCTTGGCCGGGGGCGCGAGGCAGCCCCAGCATTTT
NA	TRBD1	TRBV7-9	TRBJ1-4	CASSVSSGTGEKLFF	TGTGCCAGCAGCGTCTCCTCCGGGACAGGGGAAAAACTGTTTTTT
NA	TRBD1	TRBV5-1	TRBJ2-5	CASSAGTGGETQYF	TGCGCCAGCAGCGCAGGGACAGGGGGAGAGACCCAGTACTTC
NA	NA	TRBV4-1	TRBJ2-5	CASSRWYQETQYF	TGCGCCAGCAGTCGGTGGTACCAAGAGACCCAGTACTTC
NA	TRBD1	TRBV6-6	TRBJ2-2	CASRRQGSNTGELFF	TGTGCCAGCAGGCGACAGGGAAGTAACACCGGGGAGCTGTTTTTT